These 7 T cell receptor beta chains came from one sample sequenced in a study of T cells in localized non-small cell lung cancer. Here immunoSEQ multiplex PCR was the method, and the copy in TCRdb shows in-frame clones only, minus some. The sample lists about 30,000 clones; 88% were seen once. Here the sequenced sample was peripheral blood, taken before any cancer treatment. These receptors were obtained from an older female donor with stage III squamous cell lung carcinoma.

The chain has TRBV20-1 and TRBJ2-3; the D is unclear. V was clipped by 6 bases and J by 4 bases, with 8 bases between them. Germline loops: CDR1 DFQATT, CDR2 SNEGSKA (reference sequence). This CDR3 has 11 residues. The CDR3 loop reads CSALGSDTQYF. CDR3 DNA sequence: TGCAGTGCCCTGGGCTCAGATACGCAGTATTTT.

The genes are TRBV28 and TRBJ2-7; 8 nucleotides match TRBD2. The CDR3 is 14 residues long. Trimming took 4 bases from V and 2 from J; bases not matched to a gene: 4. Germline assignment: CDR1 MDHEN and CDR2 SYDVKM. The CDR3 DNA is TGTGCCAGCAGTTCACGGGGGGGCGCCTACGAGCAGTACTTC. Its translation: CASSSRGGAYEQYF.

V gene TRBV4-1 combines with J gene TRBJ2-2; D ambiguous. This CDR3 spans 13 amino acids. Between the trimmed V and J ends, which lost 2 bases and 7 bases, there was a span of 8 bases. Germline assignment: CDR1 MGHRA and CDR2 YSYEKL. CDR3 in DNA: TGCGCCAGCAGCCAACTCTCCATCGGGGAGCTGTTTTTT. Translation: CASSQLSIGELFF.

The chain joins TRBV20-1 to TRBJ2-1; 9 nucleotides agree with TRBD2. The trim removed 5 bases at V and 14 bases at J, leaving 7 bases unmatched. This CDR3 is 11 amino acids long. Germline V gene lookup returns CDR1 DFQATT and CDR2 SNEGSKA (reference sequence). The chain's CDR3 is CSAPLAGREFF. CDR3 nucleotides: TGCAGTGCTCCCCTAGCGGGGCGAGAGTTCTTC.

The J gene is TRBJ2-5, the V gene TRBV28; D possibly corresponds to TRBD1 (5 bases). In germline, CDR1 is MDHEN, CDR2 SYDVKM. This CDR3 has 15 amino acids. Deletions cut 6 bases from V and 2 bases from J, with 16 bases between. The CDR3 DNA sequence: TGTGCCAGCAGCTCCCCAGTCAGGGAACAAGAGACCCAGTACTTC. It yields the protein CASSSPVREQETQYF.

The rearrangement uses TRBV18 and TRBJ1-1; D remains unclear. Germline V gives CDR1 KGHSH, CDR2 LQKENI. Trimming cost V 3 bases and J 3 bases, with 8 bases left between them. This CDR3 region has 13 residues. CDR3 loop: CASSPSRYTEAFF. The CDR3 DNA is TGTGCCAGCTCACCTTCCAGGTACACTGAAGCTTTCTTT. Complete variable domain (other parts from reference TRBV18 and TRBJ1-1): NAGVMQNPRHLVRRRGQEARLRCSPMKGHSHVYWYRQLPEEGLKFMVYLQKENIIDESGMPKERFSAEFPKEGPSILRIQQVVRGDSAAYFCASSPSRYTEAFFGQGTRLTVV.

The chain joins TRBV5-6 to TRBJ1-3; 10 bases map to TRBD1. This CDR3 comprises 14 residues. Germline-derived CDR1 and CDR2 are SGHDT and YYEEEE. Trimming took 3 bases from V and 3 from J; bases not matched to a gene: 0. This CDR3 is CASSWDRGGNTIYF. Here the CDR3 DNA reads TGTGCCAGCAGCTGGGACAGGGGTGGAAACACCATATATTTT.